This T cell receptor (beta chain) was captured in a study of T cells expressing NK-cell markers. Scientists made TCR beta cDNA using 5'RACE template switching with UMIs. With the 5' RACE reads reprocessed, TCRdb shows one record per CDR3 protein and no DNA. This sample contains about 380,000 distinct CDR3 sequences. Germline V gives CDR1 KGHSH, CDR2 LQKENI. The CDR3 runs to 13 residues. The sequence was collected from a man aged 18 to 69 in good health. The chain has TRBV18 and TRBJ2-7. The material sequenced was blood T cells: a sorted CD56 or NKG2C T cell subset, CD4+ or CD8+ T cells, or bulk PBMC T cells (not recorded which). The CDR3 loop is CASSLRQLYEQYF.